This T cell receptor (beta chain) was found in a study of blood T cells in healthy people across ages. J was trimmed by 3 bases and V by 6 bases; bases with no gene match: 3. This CDR3 is built from 14 residues. With regard to this clonotype: Its antigen is unidentified.

Findings and limits, study-wide: The study found more naive CD4+ cells and higher diversity in long-lived than aged donors. Significant beta diversity loss was already apparent by age approximately 36, declining roughly linearly. PBMCs left unsorted prevented a conclusive naive versus antigen-experienced comparison.

A sample-barcoded 5' primer and a J-beta primer mix were used in a second PCR of roughly 7 to 11 cycles. TCRdb analysed the 5' RACE reads with MiXCR anew, one entry per CDR3 protein. The sample yields roughly 1.5 million distinct CDR3 sequences, less than 45% seen once. The receptor was isolated from a woman aged 18-35 years in good health. The rearrangement uses TRBV12-3 or TRBV12-4 and TRBJ2-7; 12 nucleotides match TRBD2. The sequencing input was blood. The CDR3 loop reads CASRSTSGSYEQYF. The CDR3 bases are TGTGCCAGCAGGTCGACTAGCGGGAGCTACGAGCAGTACTTC.